The sequence of this TCR beta chain was determined in a study of cytomegalovirus exposure and HLA in healthy donors (TCRdb year 2017). Turning to the overall study: In an earlier analysis of 587 of the donors, around 290 Gb of sequence data and approximately 100 million unique TCR beta sequences from about 179 million T cells were reported. A later analysis re-examined previously published TCR beta repertoires from over 500 donors and added high-resolution HLA genotyping to investigate patterns of TCR occurrence. Four or five DR-DQ haplotypes were treated as single units for association and clustering because of strong linkage in the cohort. Along with the approximately 700-subject first cohort, a separate validation cohort of over 90 different subjects was used. The later analysis used no new phenotypic data to find candidate immune exposures, relying instead on TCR beta sequences and their occurrence across donors. HLA typing included class I and class II loci at four-digit resolution. Of the 350 to 400 genotyped donors, approximately 82% fell in the genetic ancestry cluster associated with self-reported Caucasian donors. Donor age, sex, ethnicity and CMV serostatus were compiled alongside the repertoire data. To decide whether each TCR beta V gene segment behaved as functional or pseudogenic, an earlier analysis of nearly 600 of the donors relied on high-throughput TCR beta sequencing. Every discovery cohort repertoire had been produced on one sequencing platform. The study profiled the T cell repertoires of 500 to 800 subjects by immunosequencing and related them to cytomegalovirus serostatus. Genome-wide SNP genotypes for about three fifths of the roughly 670 donors were used in a later genetic analysis, which treated that subset as a discovery cohort. To predict cytomegalovirus infection status, the study brought together high-throughput TCR immunosequencing, statistical association of individual TCRs with disease status, and machine learning. Across approximately 420 genotyped donors of the cohort, an average of about 200,000 unique TCR beta nucleotide sequences per donor were sequenced, and approximately 19% of those sequences were non-productive. The study aimed to test whether cataloging public T cell receptors could reveal signatures of past pathogen exposure. An early release covering roughly 640 HLA-typed donors comprised approximately 300 gigabases of sequencing data and around 80 million unique TCR sequences. The number of donors typed differed by locus, with 629-630 for A, B, C, DRB1 and DQB1, 522 for DQA1, 600 to 610 for DPA1, and around 430 for DPB1.

Overall results and qualifications from the work: Correlated functional status among segregating V segments might be attributable to linkage disequilibrium, but an unknown experimental factor could not be ruled out. A cluster of highly shared sequence variants was judged likely to be a technical artifact of the sequencing pipeline. A later analysis associated 16,951 TCR beta sequences with specific HLA alleles at a false discovery rate of 0.05. A later analysis reported that several top co-occurrence clusters appeared linked to parvovirus B19, influenza, CMV and Epstein-Barr virus. Most CMV-associated TCR beta chains appeared to be HLA-restricted in a later analysis, and the HLA associations seemed to be driven largely by CMV exposure. Cytomegalovirus status was reported to be diagnosed by the classifier with high specificity and sensitivity in both the original and validation cohorts. Immune exposure information for the cohort was limited to CMV serostatus. Because HLA typing was unavailable for some donors at each locus, only the typed subset was used in association tests. When HLA alleles, especially DR and DQ, strongly co-occurred, TCR associations were difficult to assign to individual alleles. Most TCR sequences were seen in very few donors, while some public TCRs were found in many individuals. This cohort had only TCR beta chains sequenced, and the lack of alpha or paired-chain data limited which features could be detected. Compared with equally common non-associated chains, HLA-associated TCR beta chains in a later analysis were more clonally expanded and had lower generation probabilities. Presence/absence analyses assumed roughly uniform sequencing depth across donors, an assumption that may not hold. The earlier analysis of a few hundred of the donors excluded approximately 15 rarely observed V segments, including chromosome 9 orphons, because counts were too low. A few of the identified cytomegalovirus-associated TCR beta chains were confirmed in vitro to be specific for cytomegalovirus antigens. Compared with the roughly 600-donor mean, donors in an Asian-associated ancestry cluster had fewer N-insertions in productive TCRs, according to a later genetic analysis. The authors suggested that the approach could potentially be extended to other disease states and immunological phenotypes. A further reported finding was that TCR beta sequences accurately predicted the HLA-A and HLA-B alleles for most subjects in the first cohort. V-gene and J-gene trimming of TCR beta chains was associated with a missense DCLRE1C variant in a later genetic analysis, and the association was replicated in an independent cohort. Broadly in line with IMGT annotations, most TCR beta V segments showed up in productive rearrangements about 87% or about 30% of the time in an earlier analysis of 587 of the donors. In a later analysis, the rate of TCR association differed among HLA loci, with DRB1 alleles having the most associated TCRs and HLA-C alleles having the fewest. The study listed 150 to 200 TCR beta chains as associated with cytomegalovirus.

Notes on this clone: Its antigen specificity is not known. Within one base of it there is no much larger clone, and no base qualities were kept.

In total, about 650 healthy bone marrow donors made up the cohort. At the time of sampling, every cohort member was nominally healthy, though immune exposures that went unrecorded were likely present. The donor was CMV seronegative and was included in the group of 352 seronegative cohort members. A peripheral blood sample was collected from each donor, and TCR beta sequencing was performed on peripheral blood mononuclear cells. Genomic DNA extraction from the blood cell samples was performed with the Qiagen DNeasy Blood Extraction Kit. Libraries were constructed by the immunoSEQ multiplex PCR assay. A mixture of 60 forward primers for TCR Vbeta segments and 13 reverse primers for TCR Jbeta segments was used in the multiplex PCR. The CDR3 region of rearranged TCR beta genes was amplified from genomic DNA with a multiplex PCR assay. On the Illumina HiSeq System, the amplified TCR beta libraries were sequenced as 87-base-pair reads. Under the source paper's analysis protocol: A later analysis counted approximately 74 million unique TCR beta chains across the 500 to 850 repertoires, and 10 million to 12 million of these chains were shared by at least two donors. To remove PCR and sequencing errors, raw reads were error-corrected and collapsed into unique sequences using a nearest-neighbor algorithm that merged closely related sequences. Alignment of CDR3 sequences to IMGT reference sequences was used to assign V, D and J gene segments. For a sequence to be retained, a match of at least six nucleotides was required to both a V gene segment and a J gene segment. A rearrangement was called productive if the CDR3 had no stop codons and remained in frame with V and J, and every other rearrangement was called non-productive. Following IMGT convention, CDR3 was defined as the stretch from the second conserved V-encoded cysteine to the conserved J-encoded phenylalanine. In an earlier analysis of 500 to 650 of the donors, sequences lacking an unambiguous match to a single V gene segment were excluded. An earlier analysis of 587 of the donors called V segments functional above 56.7% productive rearrangements and segregating when the between-donor standard deviation exceeded 5%. To diagnose cytomegalovirus status from the catalog of TCR beta chain sequences, a statistical classification framework was built. In a later analysis, TCR nucleotide sequences were compared against IMGT/GENE-DB human TR gene sequences so that V and J genes could be assigned. Using the TCRdist pipeline, a later analysis assigned CDR3 sequences along with most-parsimonious VDJ recombination scenarios. A later analysis defined each TCR beta chain by its CDR3 amino acid sequence plus V-gene family, and excluded reads lacking a unique V-gene family. A later analysis removed several hundred highly shared, low-generation-probability nucleotide sequences to deal with suspected cross-contamination and a sequencing artifact. In a later analysis, a clonal expansion index for each public chain was calculated from normalized within-repertoire ranks of inferred template counts. In a later analysis, generation probabilities were computed using a VDJ recombination model fitted to out-of-frame rearrangements, and the results were checked against IGoR. In a later analysis, hypergeometric tests were used to score TCR-TCR, TCR-HLA and TCR-CMV co-occurrence, with a repertoire-size bias correction applied to TCR pairs. A later analysis estimated false discovery rates by permuting HLA or CMV assignments 20 times. In a later analysis, co-occurring TCRs were grouped using DBSCAN, with TCRdist sequence similarity added in when clustering inside HLA-allele-positive subsets. Co-occurrence clustering excluded repertoires with fewer than 30,000 or more than 120,000 public chains, plus five with anomalous nucleotide sharing. TCRdb stores this immuneACCESS table with in-frame sequences only. Part of the clones is absent; in the studies checked, under half of the shortfall reflects unresolved V genes, and no reason is known for the rest. V, J and clone size are those of that table, while D and trimming were read from the DNA. Here the sample has about 150,000 clones; about four fifths occur a single time. The leading ten clones occupy 2.5% to 3% of the sample.

The sequence was obtained from a young man in good health and CMV-seronegative. The specimen sequenced was PBMCs.

The CDR3 in this case is CASSLTPGQGAPNEQFF. The DNA sequence is given as TGTGCCAGCAGTCTTACTCCGGGACAGGGGGCTCCTAATGAGCAGTTCTTC. The receptor chain draws on TRBV27 and TRBJ2-1; 12 of the junction bases match TRBD1. Germline trimming amounts to 5 bases on V and 7 bases on J, with 12 as the count of junction bases outside the gene matches. The CDR3 runs 17 residues from the cysteine to the phenylalanine. The only DNA kept is the CDR3, 51 bases in frame from the first base. Looking up the germline V gene (reference sequence) yields CDR1 MNHEY and CDR2 SMNVEV.